These 32 T cell receptor beta chains originate from one sample sequenced in a study of blood T cells in healthy people across ages. A J-beta primer mix and a sample-barcoded 5' primer were used in a second PCR of about 7 to 12 cycles. TCRdb processed the 5' RACE reads anew with MiXCR; each CDR3 protein has one entry. The profile shows about 780,000 distinct CDR3 sequences, more than 35% of them singletons. The sequenced sample consisted of blood. Receptor source: a man older than 75 in good health.

The chain couples TRBV24-1 to TRBJ2-1; D is perhaps TRBD1 or TRBD2 (5 bases each). CDR1 and CDR2 from the germline V gene are KGHDR and SFDVKD. The CDR3 has 13 residues. V gave up 8 bases and J gave up 2 bases, with 9 bases separating them. As DNA, the CDR3 is TGTGCCACCAATTCGGGGCCCTACAATGAGCAGTTCTTC. Translating gives CATNSGPYNEQFF.

This clonotype has a handful of counts. The V call is TRBV9, the J call TRBJ2-2, with 9 positions matching TRBD2. The CDR3 has 17 amino acids. Germline V gives CDR1 SGDLS, CDR2 YYNGEE. Unmatched junction bases numbered 8, after V lost 0 bases and J lost 5 bases. The CDR3 nucleotides read TGTGCCAGCAGCGTAGAATTAGCGGGAGCGCGAACCGGGGAGCTGTTTTTT. As protein: CASSVELAGARTGELFF.

The rearrangement links TRBV7-9 to TRBJ1-1; D is uncertain. The germline gives CDR1 SEHNR, CDR2 FQNEAQ (reference sequence). Trimming removed 2 bases from V and 3 bases from J, with 7 bases in between. The CDR3 length is 13 residues. Here the CDR3 reads CASSLPMDTEAFF. The CDR3 DNA follows: TGTGCCAGCAGCTTACCCATGGACACTGAAGCTTTCTTT.

This clonotype was seen only once. The CDR3 bases are TGTGCCAGCAGCCAAGAAGCGGAACGGATGACTAGGGTCGGGAAGACCCAGTACTTC. This encodes CASSQEAERMTRVGKTQYF. The gene calls are TRBV3-1 and TRBJ2-5, with D possibly matching TRBD2 (6 bases). The CDR3 runs to 19 residues. CDR1 LGHDT and CDR2 YNNKEL come from the germline V gene (reference sequence). V lost 0 bases to trimming and J lost 6 bases, with 26 bases between them.

This clonotype was seen at least ten times. The chain is built from TRBV7-6 and TRBJ2-2; no clear D gene. The germline V gene encodes CDR1 SGHVS and CDR2 FNYEAQ. V lost 1 base, J lost 6 bases, and 6 bases lay in between. This CDR3 is 13 amino acids long. The CDR3 sequence: CASSLDFSGELFF. CDR3 coding DNA: TGTGCCAGCAGCTTAGACTTCTCCGGGGAGCTGTTTTTT.

About this clonotype itself: A read error may be the cause here, since a much bigger clone is one base away. The genes are TRBV9 and TRBJ2-7; D is ambiguous. This CDR3 contains 14 residues. Germline V CDR1 and CDR2: SGDLS, YYNGEE. Trimming took off 1 base at V and 7 bases at J, with 15 bases between the two ends. CDR3 protein: CASSVTVYLDEQYF. The CDR3 DNA reads as TGTGCCAGCAGCGTAACGGTCTACCTTGATGAGCAGTACTTC.

A word on this clonotype: At one end the junction does not follow the germline gene, possibly because of a read error. The chain combines TRBV18 with TRBJ2-3, with 10 bases lining up with TRBD2. Looked up from germline, CDR1 is KGHSH and CDR2 is LQKENI. This CDR3 region has 16 residues. The DNA of the CDR3 is TGTGCCGGCTCCAACGGAATAGCGGGAGGATCAGATACGCAGTATTTT. It codes for CAGSNGIAGGSDTQYF.

This clonotype was counted many times. The chain carries TRBV20-1 and TRBJ2-3; the match to TRBD1 covers 7 bases. From germline, CDR1 is DFQATT and CDR2 SNEGSKA (reference sequence). The CDR3 covers 12 residues. With 6 bases clipped from V and 5 bases from J, the junction kept 5 bases outside the gene matches. The DNA of the CDR3 is TGCAGTGCAAATGACAGGGAAGATACGCAGTATTTT. As protein: CSANDREDTQYF.

The V call is TRBV10-3, the J call TRBJ2-7; 8 bases agree with TRBD1. The J call is in doubt because the DNA end fits TRBJ2-5 better. The germline CDR1 and CDR2 sequences are ENHRY and SYGVKD. The CDR3 loop spans 14 amino acids. The DNA of the CDR3 is TGTGCCATCTGGACAGGGTTTGATCAAGAGACCCAGTACTTC. Amino acid sequence: CAIWTGFDQETQYF.

This clonotype was observed a few times. V is TRBV20-1 and J is TRBJ2-7; the D is unclear. The tail of the sequence fits TRBJ2-4 better, so the J call may be wrong. The CDR3 sequence is 11 residues long. Germline V gene lookup returns CDR1 DFQATT and CDR2 SNEGSKA (reference sequence). The CDR3, as DNA: TGCAGTGCTCCTCTCGGAGACATTCAGTACTTC. Protein sequence: CSAPLGDIQYF.

The gene calls are TRBV7-2 and TRBJ2-3; D remains unclear. Germline loops: CDR1 SGHTA, CDR2 FQGNSA. The CDR3 is 14 amino acids. The V and J ends lost 3 bases and 4 bases respectively, with 11 bases between them. CDR3 loop: CASSFKVSADTQYF. The CDR3, as DNA: TGTGCCAGCAGCTTTAAAGTTAGTGCAGATACGCAGTATTTT.

This clonotype was observed a single time. The chain combines TRBV12-3 or TRBV12-4 with TRBJ1-2, with D maybe TRBD1 (5 bases). The CDR3 covers 17 residues. The V end was cut by 3 bases, the J end by 2 bases, with 19 bases between. CDR3 sequence reads: CASSFMVWGNANYGYTF. The DNA of the CDR3 is TGTGCCAGCAGTTTTATGGTATGGGGGAACGCCAACTATGGCTACACCTTC.

This clonotype was seen a few times. J is TRBJ1-4 and V is TRBV12-3 or TRBV12-4, with 7 nucleotides matching TRBD1. The CDR3 is made up of 15 amino acids. The junction had 8 bases not matched to a gene; V was cut back by 5 bases and J by 5 bases. The chain's CDR3 is CASSPQGGLNEKLFF. The CDR3, as DNA: TGTGCCAGCAGTCCTCAGGGGGGCCTGAATGAAAAACTGTTTTTT.

This clonotype was picked up a small number of times. In DNA, the CDR3 is TGTGCCAGCAGCTCCCCCCTGGGGGTAGGGGCATCCTACGAGCAGTACTTC. Amino acid sequence: CASSSPLGVGASYEQYF. V and J are TRBV11-2 and TRBJ2-7, with D perhaps matching TRBD1 or TRBD2 (5 bases each). CDR1 is SGHAT and CDR2 is FQNNGV in the germline V gene. V was cut by 4 bases and J by 1 base, with 20 bases left in between. The CDR3 runs to 17 residues.

In its sample, this clonotype was seen many times. The V call is TRBV20-1, the J call TRBJ2-6; 12 nucleotides line up with TRBD2. Per the germline V gene, CDR1 is DFQATT and CDR2 is SNEGSKA (reference sequence). There are 20 residues in the CDR3. The J segment lost 0 bases and the V segment lost 1 base, leaving 10 bases of the junction unmatched. CDR3 bases: TGCAGTGCTAGAGCCGCTAGCGGGAGGGAAGTGAGCTCTGGGGCCAACGTCCTGACTTTC. Its protein is CSARAASGREVSSGANVLTF.

This clonotype occurred a few times. V gene TRBV5-1 combines with J gene TRBJ2-2; D might be TRBD1 or TRBD2, each matching 5 bases. Germline V lookup: CDR1 SGHRS, CDR2 YFSETQ. The CDR3 contains 15 residues. Trimming pared 4 bases from V and 0 bases from J, leaving 10 bases between. The CDR3 sequence is CASSVGRPNTGELFF. CDR3 in DNA: TGCGCCAGCAGCGTGGGACGGCCGAACACCGGGGAGCTGTTTTTT.

CDR3 sequence reads: CASRIASSSYNEQFF. As DNA, the CDR3 is TGTGCCAGCAGAATAGCGAGTAGCTCCTACAATGAGCAGTTCTTC. The J gene is TRBJ2-1, the V gene TRBV6-5; D might be TRBD2 (5 bases). CDR3 length: 15 residues. V was shortened by 6 bases and J by 0 bases, with 12 bases between the two germline ends. The germline CDR1 and CDR2 sequences are MNHEY and SVGAGI.

This clonotype was recorded a few times. The rearrangement links TRBV29-1 to TRBJ1-2, with D perhaps matching TRBD1 (6 bases). Germline CDR1 is SQVTM and CDR2 is ANQGSEA. The V gene lost 2 bases and the J gene lost 4 bases, with 11 bases spanning the gap. CDR3 length: 13 amino acids. Here the CDR3 DNA reads TGCAGCGTTGAATCAAACAGGGCCTATGGCTACACCTTC. Translation: CSVESNRAYGYTF.

This clonotype came up many times. V usage is TRBV7-2 and J usage is TRBJ2-1; perhaps TRBD1 as D (5 bases). Germline V gives CDR1 SGHTA, CDR2 FQGNSA. This CDR3 is 14 amino acids long. The V end lost 5 bases, the J end lost 7 bases, and 15 bases lay between the germline ends. The CDR3 DNA reads TGTGCCAGCAGCGGGCCCCCAGGGCAGAATGAGCAGTTCTTC. Its protein is CASSGPPGQNEQFF.

This clonotype showed up just a few times. V and J are TRBV12-3 or TRBV12-4 and TRBJ2-7; the match to TRBD1 covers 7 bases. J gave up 0 bases and V 8 bases, and 7 bases lay outside the gene matches. The CDR3 runs to 14 residues. This chain's CDR3 is CASARDRSSYEQYF. In DNA, the CDR3 is TGTGCCAGCGCCCGGGACAGAAGCTCCTACGAGCAGTACTTC.

In its sample, this clonotype was seen a few times. The CDR3 is CAACQTGGRQPQHF. The CDR3 DNA reads TGTGCCGCCTGCCAGACCGGAGGCCGGCAGCCCCAGCATTTT. The rearrangement uses TRBV6-2 or TRBV6-3 and TRBJ1-5; D not certain. The CDR3 has 14 residues. CDR1 and CDR2 (germline): MNHEY, SVGEGT. Trimming took 11 bases from V and 7 from J, leaving 21 bases between them.

The chain employs TRBV24-1 and TRBJ2-4; maybe TRBD2 (7 bases). CDR1 is KGHDR and CDR2 is SFDVKD in the germline V gene. With 4 bases removed from V and 6 bases from J, the gap between germline ends came to 9 bases. The CDR3 covers 13 residues. This CDR3 is CATSEGGGNIQYF. As DNA, the CDR3 is TGTGCCACCAGTGAAGGGGGGGGAAACATTCAGTACTTC.

Here the CDR3 DNA reads TGTGCCAGCAGCTTAGCCCGAGACAGGGCCCTAGCCAAAAACATTCAGTACTTC. Translated: CASSLARDRALAKNIQYF. This chain uses TRBV7-9 with TRBJ2-4; 7 bases are a match to TRBD1. This CDR3 comprises 18 residues. V was pared by 0 bases and J by 0 bases, with 8 bases of the junction left unmatched. Germline CDR1 and CDR2: SEHNR and FQNEAQ (reference sequence).

This clonotype came up many times. The chain links TRBV5-1 to TRBJ2-1, with 8 nucleotides matching TRBD1. Germline V gene data show CDR1 as SGHRS and CDR2 as YFSETQ. The CDR3 spans 17 residues. The junction had 10 bases not matched to a gene; V was cut back by 5 bases and J by 0 bases. The CDR3 bases are TGCGCCAGCAGGCCGAGGGAGACAGGGGTCTCCTACAATGAGCAGTTCTTC. Translated: CASRPRETGVSYNEQFF.

As for this clonotype: An end of the junction does not agree with germline; a read error may underlie this. V and J are TRBV5-1 and TRBJ2-3; 7 positions match TRBD1. The CDR3 is made up of 13 amino acids. Per germline, CDR1 SGHRS and CDR2 YFSETQ. The chain's CDR3 is CASSFRGQDMQYF. CDR3 bases: TGCGCCAGCAGCTTTAGAGGACAGGATATGCAGTATTTT.

Only a few counts were recorded for this clonotype. The chain employs TRBV10-3 and TRBJ2-6; 8 bases agree with TRBD1. CDR1 and CDR2 (germline): ENHRY, SYGVKD. The CDR3 is 17 residues long. Losses at the gene ends were 10 bases for V and 1 base for J; bases not matched to a gene: 12. DNA for the CDR3: TGTGCCAGCTCTGCCGGAGACAGGGGATCTGGGGCCAACGTCCTGACTTTC. This translates into CASSAGDRGSGANVLTF.

The chain links TRBV29-1 to TRBJ2-2; 7 bases match TRBD1. Germline V gives CDR1 SQVTM, CDR2 ANQGSEA. The CDR3 is made up of 15 amino acids. J gave up 3 bases and V 3 bases, and 7 bases lay outside the gene matches. This CDR3 reads CSVDPGDRYTGELFF. The CDR3, as DNA: TGCAGCGTTGACCCCGGGGACAGATACACCGGGGAGCTGTTTTTT.

V is TRBV6-5 and J is TRBJ2-3; D call uncertain. V was pared by 5 bases and J by 8 bases, with 11 bases between. CDR1 and CDR2 (germline): MNHEY, SVGAGI. The CDR3 extends over 12 amino acids. The CDR3 loop reads CASSTPKTTQYF. DNA for the CDR3: TGTGCCAGCAGTACGCCGAAGACTACGCAGTATTTT.

This clonotype turned up a few times. V usage is TRBV12-3 or TRBV12-4 and J usage is TRBJ2-7, with 12 bases aligning to TRBD2. There are 14 residues in the CDR3. Trimming at V came to 7 bases and at J to 7 bases, leaving 8 bases not matched to a gene. CDR3 DNA: TGTGCCAGCAATCCGGGACTAGCGGGTCGAGAGCAGTACTTC. It yields the protein CASNPGLAGREQYF.

This clonotype showed up just a few times. This CDR3 is CSVALPANYGYTF. CDR3 DNA: TGCAGCGTTGCTCTGCCGGCTAACTATGGCTACACCTTC. V gene TRBV29-1 combines with J gene TRBJ1-2, with D uncertain. From germline, CDR1 is SQVTM and CDR2 ANQGSEA. V lost 4 bases to trimming and J lost 0 bases, with 9 bases between them. CDR3 length: 13 amino acids. The entire variable domain, with the rest obtained from reference TRBV29-1 and TRBJ1-2, is as follows: SAVISQKPSRDICQRGTSLTIQCQVDSQVTMMFWYRQQPGQSLTLIATANQGSEATYESGFVIDKFPISRPNLTFSTLTVSNMSPEDSSIYLCSVALPANYGYTFGSGTRLTVV.

This rearrangement joins TRBV7-2 to TRBJ1-2, with TRBD1 as a possible D gene (6 bases). Trimming shortened V by 7 bases and J by 4 bases, and 16 bases separated the two germline ends. Germline V gene data show CDR1 as SGHTA and CDR2 as FQGNSA. The CDR3 length is 14 residues. The CDR3 bases are TGTGCCAGCACCCCGCTAGGGGGTACCTATGGCTACACCTTC. Encoded protein: CASTPLGGTYGYTF. The full variable domain, its missing parts supplied by reference TRBV7-2 and TRBJ1-2, is GAGVSQSPSNKVTEKGKDVELRCDPISGHTALYWYRQSLGQGLEFLIYFQGNSAPDKSGLPSDRFSAERTGGSVSTLTIQRTQQEDSAVYLCASTPLGGTYGYTFGSGTRLTVV.

The V gene is TRBV20-1, the J gene TRBJ2-1; TRBD2 matches at 8 bases. From germline, CDR1 is DFQATT and CDR2 SNEGSKA (reference sequence). The CDR3 extends over 17 amino acids. With V trimmed by 0 bases and J by 3 bases, 10 bases remained unmatched. CDR3 DNA sequence: TGCAGTGCTAGAGATGCGAGCGGGGGAGTTAGCTACAATGAGCAGTTCTTC. Protein product: CSARDASGGVSYNEQFF.